This T cell receptor (beta chain) was identified during a study of Graves' ophthalmopathy and Graves' hyperthyroidism. This clonotype has just a few counts. As the template, RNA transcripts were used to amplify TCR beta CDR3 regions. First-round RT-PCR with HTBI primers preceded a second-round multiplex PCR. One entry per CDR3 protein results from TCRdb running MiXCR on the multiplex PCR reads. The sample records about 620,000 distinct CDR3 sequences, 22% being singletons. A diagnosis was made from clinical symptoms together with serum thyroxine, TRAb, thyroid ultrasound and orbital computed tomography. Fresh peripheral blood, 10 ml, was the PBMC source. The sample comprised peripheral blood. The sequence came from a woman between 18 and 29 years old with stable Graves' hyperthyroidism. Some clones in this sample may be carry-over from other donors' samples.

CDR3 sequence: CASRAGFGEQYF. The CDR3 DNA reads TGTGCCAGCAGAGCAGGGTTCGGGGAGCAGTACTTC. The genes are TRBV3-1 and TRBJ2-7; perhaps TRBD1 as D (5 bases). Germline loops: CDR1 LGHDT, CDR2 YNNKEL (reference sequence). V shed 6 bases and J shed 7 bases, with 13 bases lying between them. There are 12 residues in the CDR3.